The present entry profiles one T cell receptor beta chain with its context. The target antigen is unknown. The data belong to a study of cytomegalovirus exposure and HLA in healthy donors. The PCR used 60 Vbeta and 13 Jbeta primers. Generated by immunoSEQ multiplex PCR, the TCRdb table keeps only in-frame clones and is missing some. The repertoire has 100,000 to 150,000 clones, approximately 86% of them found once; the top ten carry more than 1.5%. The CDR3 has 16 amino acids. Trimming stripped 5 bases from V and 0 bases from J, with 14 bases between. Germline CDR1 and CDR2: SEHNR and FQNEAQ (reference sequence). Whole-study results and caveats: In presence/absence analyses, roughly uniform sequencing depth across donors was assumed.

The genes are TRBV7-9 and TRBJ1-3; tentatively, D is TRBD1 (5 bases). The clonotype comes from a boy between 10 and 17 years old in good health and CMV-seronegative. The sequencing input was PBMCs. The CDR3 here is CASSPSQGYSGNTIYF. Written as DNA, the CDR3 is TGTGCCAGCAGCCCCTCCCAGGGCTACTCTGGAAACACCATATATTTT.